This record concerns one TCR beta chain sequence. Per the germline V gene, CDR1 is MNHEY and CDR2 is SMNVEV (reference sequence). This CDR3 comprises 17 residues. The trim removed 6 bases at V and 0 bases at J, leaving 11 bases unmatched. The data are from a study of T cell repertoires in cytomegalovirus infection. Study in general: CMV infection and matching HLA type were both indicated by public TCR beta signatures.

Each CDR3 protein is one row after TCRdb ran MiXCR on the reads. The table lists fewer than 300,000 distinct CDR3 sequences, roughly 24% of them singletons. The sequence came from a human donor in good health (CMV status not recorded). Some clones in this sample may be carry-over from other donors' samples. The genes are TRBV27 and TRBJ2-5; 9 nucleotides match TRBD2. Source material: PBMCs. DNA for the CDR3: TGTGCCAGCAGGCCGTTAGCGGGAGCCAAATACCAAGAGACCCAGTACTTC. This codes for CASRPLAGAKYQETQYF.